The source of this T cell receptor (beta chain) is a study of Ad26.COV2.S vaccination and SARS-CoV-2 variants. As for the study in general: Ad26.COV2.S given intramuscularly, once or twice 56 days apart.

The treatment was: around 19 received Ad26.COV2.S at low or high dose, single or two shots; about 5 received placebo; per-sample allocation not given. The investigators took samples on day 63 after the first vaccine or placebo injection. This vaccine is an Ad26 vector that expresses the Wuhan-strain SARS-CoV-2 spike. V lost 6 bases and J lost 2, with 16 bases in between. CDR3 length equals 15 residues. CDR1 MNHEY and CDR2 SMNVEV come from the germline V gene (reference sequence). For this clone: As yet, its antigen is unknown.

The study, taken as a whole, reports: Vaccine recipients surpassed placebo recipients in spike-specific TCR breadth.

Method: immunoSEQ multiplex PCR; TCRdb's copy keeps in-frame clones and lacks some. The sample lists roughly 700,000 clones; roughly 90% were seen once. The source was peripheral blood, collected in a trial of Ad26.COV2.S vaccine versus placebo. The chain has TRBV27 and TRBJ1-1, with D possibly matching TRBD1 (6 bases). This receptor was identified in a person aged 18-65 years who received the Ad26.COV2.S COVID-19 vaccine or a placebo. The CDR3: CASSPGVGANTEAFF. Here the CDR3 DNA reads TGTGCCAGCAGCCCGGGTGTGGGGGCAAACACTGAAGCTTTCTTT.